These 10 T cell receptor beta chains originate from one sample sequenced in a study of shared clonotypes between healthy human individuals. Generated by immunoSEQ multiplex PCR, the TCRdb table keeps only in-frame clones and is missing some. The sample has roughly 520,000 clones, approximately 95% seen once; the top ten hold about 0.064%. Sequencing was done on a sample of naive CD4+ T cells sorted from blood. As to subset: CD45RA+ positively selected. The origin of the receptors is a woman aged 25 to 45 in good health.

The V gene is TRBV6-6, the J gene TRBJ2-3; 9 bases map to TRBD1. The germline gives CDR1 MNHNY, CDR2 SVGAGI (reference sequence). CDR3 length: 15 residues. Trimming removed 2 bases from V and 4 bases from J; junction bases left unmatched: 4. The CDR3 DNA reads TGTGCCAGCAGTTACCGGACAGGGGTAGCAGATACGCAGTATTTT. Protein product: CASSYRTGVADTQYF.

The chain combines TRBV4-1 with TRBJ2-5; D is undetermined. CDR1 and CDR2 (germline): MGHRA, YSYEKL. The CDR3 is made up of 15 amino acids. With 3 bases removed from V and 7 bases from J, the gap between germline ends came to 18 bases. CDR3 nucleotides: TGCGCCAGCAGCCAGGGTCCTGAGAACTTTCCGACCCAGTACTTC. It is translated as CASSQGPENFPTQYF.

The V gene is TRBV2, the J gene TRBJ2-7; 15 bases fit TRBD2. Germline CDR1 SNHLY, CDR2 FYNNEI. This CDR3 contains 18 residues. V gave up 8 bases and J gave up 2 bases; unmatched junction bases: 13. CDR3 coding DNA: TGTGCCAGCTCCGCCAGTGTAAGGACTAGCGGGAGGGCCTACGAGCAGTACTTC. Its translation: CASSASVRTSGRAYEQYF.

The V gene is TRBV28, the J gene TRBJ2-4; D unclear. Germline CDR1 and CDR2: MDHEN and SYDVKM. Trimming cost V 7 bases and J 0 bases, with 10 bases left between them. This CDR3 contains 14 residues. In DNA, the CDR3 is TGTGCCAGCACTTTTGAACTAGCCAAAAACATTCAGTACTTC. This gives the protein CASTFELAKNIQYF.

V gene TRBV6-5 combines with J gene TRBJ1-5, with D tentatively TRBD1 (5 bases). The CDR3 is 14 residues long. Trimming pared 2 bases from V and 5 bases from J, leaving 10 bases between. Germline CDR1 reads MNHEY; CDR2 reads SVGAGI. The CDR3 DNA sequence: TGTGCCAGCAGTTACCTCGGCAGGGATCAGCCCCAGCATTTT. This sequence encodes CASSYLGRDQPQHF.

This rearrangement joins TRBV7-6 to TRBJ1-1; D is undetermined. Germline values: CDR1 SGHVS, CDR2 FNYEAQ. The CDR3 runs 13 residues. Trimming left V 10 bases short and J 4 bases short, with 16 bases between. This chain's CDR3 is CATKGSVGTEAFF. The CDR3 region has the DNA TGTGCCACAAAAGGGAGCGTGGGCACTGAAGCTTTCTTT.

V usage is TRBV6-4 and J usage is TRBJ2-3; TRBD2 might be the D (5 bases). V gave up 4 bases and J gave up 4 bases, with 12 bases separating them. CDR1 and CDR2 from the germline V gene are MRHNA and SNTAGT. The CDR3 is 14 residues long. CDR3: CASSVTRAADTQYF. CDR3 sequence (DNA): TGTGCCAGCAGTGTCACTAGAGCCGCAGATACGCAGTATTTT.

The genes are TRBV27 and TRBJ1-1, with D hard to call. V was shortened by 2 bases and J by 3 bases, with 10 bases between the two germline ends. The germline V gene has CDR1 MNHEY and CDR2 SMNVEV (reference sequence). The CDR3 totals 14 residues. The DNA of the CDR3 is TGTGCCAGCAGTTTAGAGTCGGGGTACACTGAAGCTTTCTTT. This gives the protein CASSLESGYTEAFF.

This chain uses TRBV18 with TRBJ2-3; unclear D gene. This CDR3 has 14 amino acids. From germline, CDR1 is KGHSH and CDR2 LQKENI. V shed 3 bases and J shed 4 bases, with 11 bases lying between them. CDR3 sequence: CASSPSAASDTQYF. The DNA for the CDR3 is TGTGCCAGCTCACCGAGTGCGGCGTCAGATACGCAGTATTTT.

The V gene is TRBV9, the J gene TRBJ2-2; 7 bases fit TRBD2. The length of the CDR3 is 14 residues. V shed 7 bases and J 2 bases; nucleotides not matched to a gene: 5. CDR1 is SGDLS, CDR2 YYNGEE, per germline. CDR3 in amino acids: CASGERENTGELFF. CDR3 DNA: TGTGCCAGCGGAGAGCGGGAAAACACCGGGGAGCTGTTTTTT.